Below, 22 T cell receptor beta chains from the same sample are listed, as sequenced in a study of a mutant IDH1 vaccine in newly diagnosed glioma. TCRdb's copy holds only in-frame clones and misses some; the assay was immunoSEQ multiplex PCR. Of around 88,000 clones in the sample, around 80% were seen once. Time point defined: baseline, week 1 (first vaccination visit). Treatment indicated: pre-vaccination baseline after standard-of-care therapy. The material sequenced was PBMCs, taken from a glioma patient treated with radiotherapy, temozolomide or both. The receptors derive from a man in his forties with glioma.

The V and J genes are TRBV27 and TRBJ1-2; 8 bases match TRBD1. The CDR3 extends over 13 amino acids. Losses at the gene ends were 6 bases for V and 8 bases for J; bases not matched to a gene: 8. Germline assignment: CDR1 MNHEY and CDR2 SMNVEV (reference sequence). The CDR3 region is CASRSSGGWGYTF. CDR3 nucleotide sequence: TGTGCCAGCAGAAGTTCAGGGGGCTGGGGCTACACCTTC.

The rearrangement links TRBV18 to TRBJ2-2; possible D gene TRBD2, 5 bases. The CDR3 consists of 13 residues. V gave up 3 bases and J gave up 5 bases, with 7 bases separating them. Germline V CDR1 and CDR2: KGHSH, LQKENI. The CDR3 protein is CASSPPGTGELFF. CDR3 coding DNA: TGTGCCAGCTCACCGCCGGGAACCGGGGAGCTGTTTTTT.

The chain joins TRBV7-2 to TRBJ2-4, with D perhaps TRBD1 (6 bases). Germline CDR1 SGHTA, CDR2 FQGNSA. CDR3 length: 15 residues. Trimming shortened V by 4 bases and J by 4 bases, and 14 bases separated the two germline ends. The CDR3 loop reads CASSYPGVTKNIQYF. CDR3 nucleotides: TGTGCCAGCAGCTACCCAGGGGTAACTAAAAACATTCAGTACTTC.

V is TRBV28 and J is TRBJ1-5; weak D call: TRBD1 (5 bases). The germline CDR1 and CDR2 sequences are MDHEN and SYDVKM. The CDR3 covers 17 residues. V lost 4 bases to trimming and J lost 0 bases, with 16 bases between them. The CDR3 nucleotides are TGTGCCAGCAGTTCGCGGGGCGGACGGCATAGCAATCAGCCCCAGCATTTT. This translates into CASSSRGGRHSNQPQHF.

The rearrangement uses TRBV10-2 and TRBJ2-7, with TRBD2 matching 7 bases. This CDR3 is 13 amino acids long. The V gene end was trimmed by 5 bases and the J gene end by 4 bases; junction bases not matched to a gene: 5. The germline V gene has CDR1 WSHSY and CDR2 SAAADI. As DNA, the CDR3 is TGCGCCAGCAGTCCCGGGAGGCTATACGAGCAGTACTTC. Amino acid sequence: CASSPGRLYEQYF.

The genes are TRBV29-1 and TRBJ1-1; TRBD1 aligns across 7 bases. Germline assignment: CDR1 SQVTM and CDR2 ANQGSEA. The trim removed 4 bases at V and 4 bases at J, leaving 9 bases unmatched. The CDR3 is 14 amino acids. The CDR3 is CSVARGGDFTEAFF. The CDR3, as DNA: TGCAGCGTTGCCAGAGGGGGCGATTTCACTGAAGCTTTCTTT.

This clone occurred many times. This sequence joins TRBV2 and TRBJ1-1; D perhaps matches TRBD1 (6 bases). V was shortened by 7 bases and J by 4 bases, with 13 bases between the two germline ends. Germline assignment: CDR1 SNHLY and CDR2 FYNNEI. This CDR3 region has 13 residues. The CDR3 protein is CASNPQGPTEAFF. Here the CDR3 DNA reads TGTGCCAGCAACCCTCAGGGGCCCACTGAAGCTTTCTTT.

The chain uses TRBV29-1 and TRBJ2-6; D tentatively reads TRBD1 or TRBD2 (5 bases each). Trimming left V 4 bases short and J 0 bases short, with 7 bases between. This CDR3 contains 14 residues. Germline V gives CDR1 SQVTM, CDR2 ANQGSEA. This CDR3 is CSVGGISGANVLTF. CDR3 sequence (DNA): TGCAGCGTTGGGGGGATCTCTGGGGCCAACGTCCTGACTTTC.

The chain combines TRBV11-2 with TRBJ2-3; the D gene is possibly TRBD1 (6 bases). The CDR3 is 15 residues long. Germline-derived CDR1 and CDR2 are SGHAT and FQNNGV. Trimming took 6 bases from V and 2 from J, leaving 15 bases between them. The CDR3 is CASRRGQLTTDTQYF. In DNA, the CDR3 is TGTGCCAGCAGACGTGGACAGCTGACCACAGATACGCAGTATTTT.

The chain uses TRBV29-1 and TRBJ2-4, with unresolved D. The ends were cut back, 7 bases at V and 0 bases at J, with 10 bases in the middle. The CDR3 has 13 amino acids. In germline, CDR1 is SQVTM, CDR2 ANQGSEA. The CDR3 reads CSGAGEAKNIQYF. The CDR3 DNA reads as TGCAGCGGGGCCGGCGAAGCCAAAAACATTCAGTACTTC. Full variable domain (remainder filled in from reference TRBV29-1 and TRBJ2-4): SAVISQKPSRDICQRGTSLTIQCQVDSQVTMMFWYRQQPGQSLTLIATANQGSEATYESGFVIDKFPISRPNLTFSTLTVSNMSPEDSSIYLCSGAGEAKNIQYFGAGTRLSVL.

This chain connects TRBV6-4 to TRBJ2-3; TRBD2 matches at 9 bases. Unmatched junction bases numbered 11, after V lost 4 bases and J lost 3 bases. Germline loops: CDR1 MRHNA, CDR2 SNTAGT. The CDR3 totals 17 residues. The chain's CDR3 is CASSAVAGGPATDTQYF. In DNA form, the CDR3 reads TGTGCCAGCAGTGCGGTGGCGGGGGGGCCGGCAACAGATACGCAGTATTTT.

The CDR3 nucleotides read TGTGCCAGCAGCCCCGGGACAGGGACTGCGCGTGGCTACACCTTC. This encodes CASSPGTGTARGYTF. This chain links TRBV6-6 with TRBJ1-2, with 9 bases identical to TRBD1. This CDR3 is built from 15 residues. Germline V CDR1 and CDR2: MNHNY, SVGAGI (reference sequence). V trimming: 6 bases; J trimming: 7 bases; junction bases outside the gene matches: 12.

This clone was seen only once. The CDR3 loop is CASSLRDGYNEQFF. The DNA of the CDR3 is TGTGCCAGCAGCTTACGGGATGGTTACAATGAGCAGTTCTTC. The chain uses TRBV5-6 and TRBJ2-1; D possibly corresponds to TRBD2 (5 bases). Germline CDR1 SGHDT, CDR2 YYEEEE. V lost 2 bases, J lost 4 bases, and 10 bases lay in between. The CDR3 contains 14 residues.

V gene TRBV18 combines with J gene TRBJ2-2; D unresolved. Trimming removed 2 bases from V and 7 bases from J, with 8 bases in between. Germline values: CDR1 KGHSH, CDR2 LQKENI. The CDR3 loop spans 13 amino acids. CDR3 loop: CASSPGVIGELFF. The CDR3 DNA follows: TGTGCCAGCTCACCAGGAGTTATCGGGGAGCTGTTTTTT.

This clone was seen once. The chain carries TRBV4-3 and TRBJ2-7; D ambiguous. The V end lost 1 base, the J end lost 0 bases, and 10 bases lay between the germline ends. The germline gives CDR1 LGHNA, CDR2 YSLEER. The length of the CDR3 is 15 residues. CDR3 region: CASSQATLTSYEQYF. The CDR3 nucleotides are TGCGCCAGCAGCCAAGCTACACTGACCTCCTACGAGCAGTACTTC.

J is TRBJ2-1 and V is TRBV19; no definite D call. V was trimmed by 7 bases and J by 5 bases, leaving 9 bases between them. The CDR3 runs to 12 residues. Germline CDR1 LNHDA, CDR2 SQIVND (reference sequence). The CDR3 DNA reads TGTGCCAGTAAAGAACAGAACAATGAGCAGTTCTTC. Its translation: CASKEQNNEQFF. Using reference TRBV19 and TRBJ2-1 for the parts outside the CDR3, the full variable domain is DGGITQSPKYLFRKEGQNVTLSCEQNLNHDAMYWYRQDPGQGLRLIYYSQIVNDFQKGDIAEGYSVSREKKESFPLTVTSAQKNPTAFYLCASKEQNNEQFFGPGTRLTVL.

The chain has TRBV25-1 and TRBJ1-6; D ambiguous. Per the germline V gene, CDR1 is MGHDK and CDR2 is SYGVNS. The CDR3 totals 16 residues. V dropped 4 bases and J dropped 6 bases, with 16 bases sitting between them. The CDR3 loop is CASSGREAGFNSPLHF. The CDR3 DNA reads TGTGCCAGCAGTGGTCGTGAGGCCGGGTTTAATTCACCCCTCCACTTT.

CDR3 loop: CASSFGLAGRDEQFF. For the CDR3, the DNA is TGCGCCAGCAGCTTTGGGCTAGCTGGGAGGGATGAGCAGTTCTTC. The chain couples TRBV5-1 to TRBJ2-1; 7 nucleotides match TRBD2. In germline, CDR1 is SGHRS, CDR2 YFSETQ. The CDR3 runs 15 residues. Germline trimming cut 2 bases from V and 8 bases from J; bases unmatched to any gene: 10.

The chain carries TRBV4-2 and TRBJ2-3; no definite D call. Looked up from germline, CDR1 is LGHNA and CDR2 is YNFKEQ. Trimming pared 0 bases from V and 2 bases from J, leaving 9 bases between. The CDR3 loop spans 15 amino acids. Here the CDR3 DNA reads TGTGCCAGCAGCCAAGAAGAGGTAGCCACAGATACGCAGTATTTT. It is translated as CASSQEEVATDTQYF.

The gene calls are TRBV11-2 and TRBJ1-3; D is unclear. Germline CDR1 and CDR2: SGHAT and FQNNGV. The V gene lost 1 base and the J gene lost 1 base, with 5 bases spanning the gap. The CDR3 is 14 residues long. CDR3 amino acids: CASSLGRSGNTIYF. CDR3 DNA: TGTGCCAGCAGCTTAGGGAGATCTGGAAACACCATATATTTT.

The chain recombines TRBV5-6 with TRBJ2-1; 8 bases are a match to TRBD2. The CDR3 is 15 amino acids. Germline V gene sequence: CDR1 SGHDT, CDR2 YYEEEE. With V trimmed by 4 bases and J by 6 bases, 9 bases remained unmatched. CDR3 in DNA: TGTGCCAGCAGCATGATGGGACTAGGGAGCAATGAGCAGTTCTTC. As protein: CASSMMGLGSNEQFF.

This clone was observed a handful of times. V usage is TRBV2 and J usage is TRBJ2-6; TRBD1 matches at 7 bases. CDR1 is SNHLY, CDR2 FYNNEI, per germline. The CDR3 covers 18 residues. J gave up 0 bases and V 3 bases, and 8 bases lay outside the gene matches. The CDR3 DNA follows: TGTGCCAGCAGTGAGGGACAGTTTTTGCGCTCTGGGGCCAACGTCCTGACTTTC. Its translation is CASSEGQFLRSGANVLTF.